The source of this T cell receptor beta chain is a study of cytotoxic CD8 clonotypes in ibrutinib-treated CLL. Whole-study context: IGHV unmutated fewer than 18; relapsed/refractory 11; treatment-naive under 16. Responses: approximately 25 partial, 2 complete; after median 68 months, approximately 15 stayed remitted, approximately twelve progressed. It was after a median approximately twelve months of treatment, range 6 to 36, that response samples were taken.

Some clones are missing from TCRdb's copy, which holds only in-frame ones; the method was immunoSEQ multiplex PCR. The sample yields some 100,000 clones, 55% to 75% seen once. CDR3 length: 11 residues. Germline V CDR1 and CDR2: SQVTM, ANQGSEA. With 4 bases removed from V and 2 bases from J, the gap between germline ends came to 5 bases. The receptor was derived from a human donor with chronic lymphocytic leukemia. The chain combines TRBV29-1 with TRBJ2-5; D uncertain. The sequencing used PBMCs, collected after 24 months of ibrutinib treatment. The CDR3: CSVAIQETQYF. The CDR3 region has the DNA TGCAGCGTTGCCATACAAGAGACCCAGTACTTC.